The clone carrying this T cell receptor (beta chain) has at least ten counts. The V end was cut by 6 bases, the J end by 4 bases, with 27 bases between. This CDR3 has 18 residues. Germline loops: CDR1 MNHEY, CDR2 SVGEGT. As the template, RNA transcripts were used to amplify TCR beta CDR3 regions. An initial RT-PCR round employing HTBI primers preceded a second-round multiplex PCR. TCRdb used MiXCR to reprocess the multiplex PCR reads, holding one entry per CDR3 protein. The sample shows a few hundred thousand distinct CDR3 sequences, roughly a fifth of them seen only once. Clinical symptoms, serum thyroxine, TRAb, thyroid ultrasound and orbital computed tomography were relied on for diagnosis. The source of the sample is a study of Graves' ophthalmopathy and Graves' hyperthyroidism.

The TCR was taken from a woman in her forties or fifties with Graves' ophthalmopathy. The V call is TRBV6-2 or TRBV6-3, the J call TRBJ1-1; D is unclear. Sequencing was carried out using peripheral blood. The CDR3 reads CASSQTVAHGDLGTEAFF. The CDR3, as DNA: TGTGCCAGCAGCCAAACAGTGGCCCACGGTGATTTGGGCACTGAAGCTTTCTTT.